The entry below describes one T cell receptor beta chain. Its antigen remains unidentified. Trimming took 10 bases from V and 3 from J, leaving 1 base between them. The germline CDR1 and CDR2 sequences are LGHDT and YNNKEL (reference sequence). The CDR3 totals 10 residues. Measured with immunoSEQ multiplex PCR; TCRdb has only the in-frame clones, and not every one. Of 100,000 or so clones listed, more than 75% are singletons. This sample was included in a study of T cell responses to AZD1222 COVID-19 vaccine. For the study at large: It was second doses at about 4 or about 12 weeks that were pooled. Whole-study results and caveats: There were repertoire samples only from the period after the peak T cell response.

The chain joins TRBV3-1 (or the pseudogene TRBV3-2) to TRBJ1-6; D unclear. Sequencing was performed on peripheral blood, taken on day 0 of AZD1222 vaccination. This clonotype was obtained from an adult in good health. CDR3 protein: CANYNSPLHF. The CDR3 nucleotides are TGTGCCAACTATAATTCACCCCTCCACTTT.